This T cell receptor beta chain was documented in a study of OX40 agonist ivuxolimab in advanced cancers. The table came from immunoSEQ multiplex PCR; TCRdb's copy has only in-frame clones and leaves some out. The data contain around 70,000 clones, about 90% of them singletons. Findings and caveats of the study: The CD4+ and CD8+ T cells in the blood had expanded clonally by week 6 at 0.1 to 3.0 mg/kg.

The CDR3 runs 12 residues. Trimming pared 6 bases from V and 8 bases from J, leaving 13 bases between. Germline loops: CDR1 SEHNR, CDR2 FQNEAQ (reference sequence). Remarks on this clone: What it binds is unknown.

This clonotype was obtained from an adult with an advanced solid tumor such as melanoma, head and neck, liver or kidney cancer. The chain carries TRBV7-9 and TRBJ1-2; D gene unclear. Sequences were derived from CD4+ or CD8+ T cells sorted from blood, sampled in a trial of the OX40 agonist ivuxolimab. The CDR3, as DNA: TGTGCCAGCAGTTATGACACGACCGGCTACACCTTC. Translated, it gives CASSYDTTGYTF.